This T cell receptor beta chain emerged from a study of blood T cell repertoires in COVID-19. At the level of the study: Sources were T cells, B-cell-depleted T cells, or PBMCs; the material itself was cDNA or gDNA.

V gave up 6 bases and J gave up 3 bases, with 16 bases separating them. Per the germline V gene, CDR1 is SGDLS and CDR2 is YYNGEE. This CDR3 has 16 amino acids. Assay used: immunoSEQ multiplex PCR; TCRdb lists only in-frame clones, some missing. The sample lists over 200,000 clones; 70% to 90% were seen once. Sequencing used peripheral blood. The chain couples TRBV9 to TRBJ2-6; possible D gene TRBD2, 5 bases. The sequence was collected from a woman aged 45-65 years with acute or convalescent COVID-19. CDR3 sequence (DNA): TGTGCCAGCACCCCCAGAGGGATGAGTGGGGCCAACGTCCTGACTTTC. It yields the protein CASTPRGMSGANVLTF.